Below are 20 T cell receptor beta chains sequenced from a single sample in a study of cytomegalovirus exposure and HLA in healthy donors. PCR primers comprised 60 Vbeta and 13 Jbeta primers. Profiled with immunoSEQ multiplex PCR; TCRdb holds only in-frame clones, not every one. The sample yields roughly 97,000 clones, approximately 80% seen once. Sequencing was carried out using PBMCs. All receptors come from a woman between 18 and 29 years old in good health and CMV-seropositive.

This clone was recorded a few times. This sequence joins TRBV6-5 and TRBJ2-1, with TRBD2 matching over 10 bases. The CDR3 is 15 amino acids. After removal of 6 bases from V and 9 bases from J, the junction contained 11 bases not matched to a gene. Per the germline V gene, CDR1 is MNHEY and CDR2 is SVGAGI. CDR3 nucleotide sequence: TGTGCCAGCAGCAGGACTAGCGGAGGGGGTTCTGAGCAGTTCTTC. This encodes CASSRTSGGGSEQFF.

V usage is TRBV5-1 and J usage is TRBJ2-7, with TRBD2 identical over 11 bases. CDR3 length equals 14 residues. Germline V gene data show CDR1 as SGHRS and CDR2 as YFSETQ. V was clipped by 8 bases and J by 4 bases; unmatched bases: 8. The CDR3 DNA reads TGCGCCAGTAATATAGGGACTAGCGGATACGAGCAGTACTTC. Its translation is CASNIGTSGYEQYF.

This clone was counted a single time. The CDR3 loop is CASSSPPQYNEQFF. The CDR3 nucleotides are TGTGCCAGCAGCTCCCCGCCCCAGTACAATGAGCAGTTCTTC. The V call is TRBV13, the J call TRBJ2-1; the D is unclear. V was cut by 4 bases and J by 4 bases, with 11 bases left in between. The CDR3 totals 14 residues. Germline values: CDR1 PRHDT, CDR2 FYEKMQ (reference sequence).

This sequence joins TRBV27 and TRBJ2-7, with 14 bases fitting TRBD2. Germline loops: CDR1 MNHEY, CDR2 SMNVEV (reference sequence). J lost 0 bases, V lost 4 bases, and 8 bases had no gene match. The CDR3 consists of 18 residues. CDR3 sequence: CASSSAGLAGGNSYEQYF. Here the CDR3 DNA reads TGTGCCAGCAGTTCCGCCGGACTAGCGGGAGGCAACTCCTACGAGCAGTACTTC.

The chain recombines TRBV5-6 with TRBJ1-2; 8 nucleotides align to TRBD1. Germline assignment: CDR1 SGHDT and CDR2 YYEEEE. V lost 1 base and J lost 8; bases outside the gene matches: 4. The length of the CDR3 is 13 residues. The CDR3 here is CASSLQGAPGYTF. CDR3 bases: TGTGCCAGCAGCTTGCAGGGGGCGCCCGGCTACACCTTC. The full variable domain, completed using reference TRBV5-6 and TRBJ1-2, is DAGVTQSPTHLIKTRGQQVTLRCSPKSGHDTVSWYQQALGQGPQFIFQYYEEEERQRGNFPDRFSGHQFPNYSSELNVNALLLGDSALYLCASSLQGAPGYTFGSGTRLTVV.

Worth noting for this clone: This CDR3 is missing its conserved last phenylalanine or tryptophan, likely due to a read error. The chain joins TRBV6-1 to TRBJ1-2; tentatively, D is TRBD1 (5 bases). Trimming took off 6 bases at V and 7 bases at J, with 18 bases between the two ends. CDR1 is MNHNS and CDR2 is SASEGT in the germline V gene. This CDR3 has 14 residues. This chain's CDR3 is CASRKPGVGGGYTV. The CDR3 DNA reads TGTGCCAGCAGAAAACCGGGGGTAGGTGGTGGCTACACCGTC.

This chain uses TRBV28 with TRBJ2-6, with a tentative D call TRBD2 (5 bases). The CDR3 sequence is 15 residues long. V lost 6 bases to trimming and J lost 7 bases, with 16 bases between them. CDR1 and CDR2 from the germline V gene are MDHEN and SYDVKM. The CDR3 DNA reads TGTGCCAGCAGCCCACCACTAGGTTTAGCCAACGTCCTGACTTTC. Its translation is CASSPPLGLANVLTF.

V gene TRBV5-1 combines with J gene TRBJ1-1; D is possibly TRBD1 (5 bases). Germline CDR1 is SGHRS and CDR2 is YFSETQ. The CDR3 is made up of 14 amino acids. The V end lost 4 bases, the J end lost 5 bases, and 15 bases lay between the germline ends. The chain's CDR3 is CASSGWGGGTEAFF. The CDR3 DNA reads TGCGCCAGCAGCGGTTGGGGGGGAGGAACTGAAGCTTTCTTT.

V and J are TRBV25-1 and TRBJ2-4; tentatively, D is TRBD1 (5 bases). Trimming took off 9 bases at V and 0 bases at J, with 15 bases between the two ends. The CDR3 runs 15 residues. Germline V CDR1 and CDR2: MGHDK, SYGVNS. As DNA, the CDR3 is TGTGCCAGACCTAGGACAACTTCAGCCAAAAACATTCAGTACTTC. Its translation is CARPRTTSAKNIQYF.

The chain uses TRBV11-3 and TRBJ1-1; TRBD1 is a possible D gene (6 bases). Germline V lookup: CDR1 SGHNT, CDR2 YENEEA. V was pared by 4 bases and J by 1 base, with 7 bases between. The CDR3 loop spans 13 amino acids. The CDR3 sequence is CASSSQGNTEAFF. The CDR3 bases are TGTGCCAGCAGCTCACAGGGGAACACTGAAGCTTTCTTT.

The chain employs TRBV18 and TRBJ2-1; 9 bases line up with TRBD1. After removal of 1 base from V and 4 bases from J, the junction contained 2 bases not matched to a gene. CDR1 and CDR2 from the germline V gene are KGHSH and LQKENI. The length of the CDR3 is 15 residues. DNA of the CDR3: TGTGCCAGCTCACCACGGACAGGGGAATACAATGAGCAGTTCTTC. Its translation: CASSPRTGEYNEQFF.

The V call is TRBV6-1, the J call TRBJ2-5; 13 bases fit TRBD2. Unmatched junction bases numbered 4, after V lost 4 bases and J lost 2 bases. The CDR3 loop spans 16 amino acids. Germline loops: CDR1 MNHNS, CDR2 SASEGT. CDR3 protein: CASSVRTSGGQETQYF. DNA of the CDR3: TGTGCCAGCAGTGTACGGACTAGCGGGGGACAAGAGACCCAGTACTTC.

The chain has TRBV4-2 and TRBJ2-1, with 7 positions matching TRBD2. After removal of 0 bases from V and 7 bases from J, the junction contained 9 bases not matched to a gene. Looked up from germline, CDR1 is LGHNA and CDR2 is YNFKEQ. The CDR3 is 16 amino acids. The CDR3 region is CASSQDLEGGRNEQFF. CDR3 bases: TGTGCCAGCAGCCAAGATCTCGAGGGAGGGCGGAATGAGCAGTTCTTC.

The DNA for the CDR3 is TGTGCCAGCAGTTTTAGTACTAGCGGGTTCTACGAGCAGTACTTC. Protein product: CASSFSTSGFYEQYF. The genes are TRBV27 and TRBJ2-7, with 9 bases aligning to TRBD2. This CDR3 contains 15 residues. The germline gives CDR1 MNHEY, CDR2 SMNVEV (reference sequence). V was clipped by 3 bases and J by 3 bases; unmatched bases: 6.

V is TRBV19 and J is TRBJ1-5, with 7 bases fitting TRBD1. The CDR3 runs 14 residues. In germline, CDR1 is LNHDA, CDR2 SQIVND (reference sequence). Trimming cost V 6 bases and J 5 bases; bases outside gene matches: 7. For the CDR3, the DNA is TGTGCCAGTAGCCCGACAGGGAACGATCAGCCCCAGCATTTT. It specifies CASSPTGNDQPQHF.

The gene calls are TRBV6-1 and TRBJ1-2; 11 nucleotides match TRBD1. Germline-derived CDR1 and CDR2 are MNHNS and SASEGT. V shed 6 bases and J 8 bases; nucleotides not matched to a gene: 8. The CDR3 has 14 amino acids. The CDR3 region has the DNA TGTGCCAGCAGAGCTCCGGGACAGGGGGTAGGCTACACCTTC. Translated, it gives CASRAPGQGVGYTF.

V usage is TRBV30 and J usage is TRBJ2-3; 14 positions match TRBD2. The ends lost 3 bases at V and 1 base at J; junction bases unmatched: 9. Germline V CDR1 and CDR2: GTSNPN, SVGIG (reference sequence). This CDR3 has 18 residues. The CDR3: CAWRPGTSGSTGTDTQYF. The CDR3 bases are TGTGCCTGGAGGCCCGGGACTAGCGGGAGCACTGGCACAGATACGCAGTATTTT.

This chain uses TRBV10-3 with TRBJ2-3; no clear D. The CDR3 is 13 amino acids. V lost 9 bases to trimming and J lost 2 bases, with 12 bases between them. The V gene's germline CDR1 is ENHRY and CDR2 SYGVKD. This chain's CDR3 is CAIRSVATDTQYF. The CDR3 DNA reads as TGTGCCATTCGTTCGGTAGCCACAGATACGCAGTATTTT.

This chain uses TRBV25-1 with TRBJ2-7, with 10 bases lining up with TRBD1. V lost 8 bases and J lost 2; bases outside the gene matches: 9. The CDR3 is 15 residues long. Per germline, CDR1 MGHDK and CDR2 SYGVNS. CDR3 in DNA: TGTGCCAGCCGAGGGACAGGGGAGAAGACCTACGAGCAGTACTTC. Translation gives CASRGTGEKTYEQYF.

Here the CDR3 reads CASTPSLAGVLGGELFF. The CDR3 nucleotides read TGTGCCAGCACTCCCAGTCTAGCGGGAGTCCTGGGCGGGGAGCTGTTTTTT. The chain is built from TRBV7-2 and TRBJ2-2, with 10 bases fitting TRBD2. After removal of 7 bases from V and 7 bases from J, the junction contained 15 bases not matched to a gene. In germline, CDR1 is SGHTA, CDR2 FQGNSA. This CDR3 is 17 amino acids long. Together with reference TRBV7-2 and TRBJ2-2, the CDR3 gives the full variable domain: GAGVSQSPSNKVTEKGKDVELRCDPISGHTALYWYRQSLGQGLEFLIYFQGNSAPDKSGLPSDRFSAERTGGSVSTLTIQRTQQEDSAVYLCASTPSLAGVLGGELFFGEGSRLTVL.